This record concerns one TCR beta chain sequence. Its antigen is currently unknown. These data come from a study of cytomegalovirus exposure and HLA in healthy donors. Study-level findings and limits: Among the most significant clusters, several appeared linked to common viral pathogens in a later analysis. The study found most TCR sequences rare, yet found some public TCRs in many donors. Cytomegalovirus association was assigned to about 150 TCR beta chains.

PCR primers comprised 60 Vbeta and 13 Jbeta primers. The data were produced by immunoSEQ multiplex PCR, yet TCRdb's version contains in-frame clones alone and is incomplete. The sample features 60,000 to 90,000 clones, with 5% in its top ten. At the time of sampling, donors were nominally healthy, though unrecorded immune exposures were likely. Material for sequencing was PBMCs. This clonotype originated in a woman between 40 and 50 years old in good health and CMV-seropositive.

DNA of the CDR3: TGTGCCAGCAGGGTGGGCAGATCTAATGAAAAACTGTTTTTT. Translated, it gives CASRVGRSNEKLFF. The chain uses TRBV2 and TRBJ1-4, with D uncertain. The CDR3 runs 14 residues. Germline V gene data show CDR1 as SNHLY and CDR2 as FYNNEI. V lost 6 bases and J lost 3, with 11 bases in between.